This T cell receptor (beta chain) was obtained from a study of technical replicates of blood from several donors. Method: immunoSEQ multiplex PCR; TCRdb's copy keeps in-frame clones and lacks some. The sample holds roughly 68,000 clones, roughly 92% seen once. V dropped 2 bases and J dropped 5 bases, with 7 bases sitting between them. Germline V gene sequence: CDR1 SGHNT, CDR2 YYREEE (reference sequence). This CDR3 spans 12 amino acids. The sample consisted of PBMCs. This chain links TRBV5-4 with TRBJ1-2, with D possibly matching TRBD1 (5 bases). The source of this sequence is a human donor in good health. Some clones in this sample may be carry-over from other donors' samples. The CDR3 loop is CASSFRDYGYTF. The CDR3 DNA is TGTGCCAGCAGCTTCAGGGATTATGGCTACACCTTC.